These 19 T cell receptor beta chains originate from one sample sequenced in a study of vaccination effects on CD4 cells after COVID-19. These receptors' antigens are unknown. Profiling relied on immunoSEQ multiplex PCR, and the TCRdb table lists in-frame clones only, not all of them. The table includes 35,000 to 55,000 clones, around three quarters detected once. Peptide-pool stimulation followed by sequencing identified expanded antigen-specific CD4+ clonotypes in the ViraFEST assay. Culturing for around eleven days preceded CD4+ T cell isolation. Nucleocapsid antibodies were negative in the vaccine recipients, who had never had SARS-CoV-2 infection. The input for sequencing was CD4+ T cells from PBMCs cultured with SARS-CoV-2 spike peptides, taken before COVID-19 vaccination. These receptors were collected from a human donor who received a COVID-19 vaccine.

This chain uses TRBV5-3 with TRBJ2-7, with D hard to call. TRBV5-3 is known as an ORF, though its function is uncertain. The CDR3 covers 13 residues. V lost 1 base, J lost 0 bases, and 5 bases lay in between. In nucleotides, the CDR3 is TGTGCCAGAAGCTTGTCCATCTCCTACGAGCAGTACGTC. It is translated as CARSLSISYEQYV.

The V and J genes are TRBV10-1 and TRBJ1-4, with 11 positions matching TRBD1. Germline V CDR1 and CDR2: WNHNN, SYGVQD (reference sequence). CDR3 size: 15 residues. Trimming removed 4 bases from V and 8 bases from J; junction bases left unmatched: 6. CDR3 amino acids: CASSAGTGGREKLFF. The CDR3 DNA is TGCGCCAGCAGTGCCGGGACAGGGGGAAGGGAAAAACTGTTTTTT.

CDR3 bases: TGTGCCAGCAGCTTGATTCAGAGAAACATTCAGTACTTC. Its protein product is CASSLIQRNIQYF. The chain joins TRBV5-5 to TRBJ2-4; D remains unclear. The CDR3 is 13 amino acids. Germline V gene lookup returns CDR1 SGHKS and CDR2 YYEKEE (reference sequence). The V and J ends lost 1 base and 6 bases respectively, with 8 bases between them.

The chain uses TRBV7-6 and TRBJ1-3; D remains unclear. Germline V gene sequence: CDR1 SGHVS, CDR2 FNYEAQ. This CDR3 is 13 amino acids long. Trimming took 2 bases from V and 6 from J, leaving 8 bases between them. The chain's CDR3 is CASSLSLENTIYF. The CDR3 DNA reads TGTGCCAGCAGCTTATCCCTTGAAAACACCATATATTTT.

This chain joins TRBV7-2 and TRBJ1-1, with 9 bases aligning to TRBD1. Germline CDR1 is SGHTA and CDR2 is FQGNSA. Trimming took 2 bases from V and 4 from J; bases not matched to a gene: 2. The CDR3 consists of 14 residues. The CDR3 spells CASSLRQGGTEAFF. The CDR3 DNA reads TGTGCCAGCAGCTTAAGACAGGGGGGCACTGAAGCTTTCTTT.

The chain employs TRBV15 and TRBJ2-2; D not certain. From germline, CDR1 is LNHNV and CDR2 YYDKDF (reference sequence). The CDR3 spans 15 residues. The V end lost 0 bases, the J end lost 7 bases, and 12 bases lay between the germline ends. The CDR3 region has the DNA TGTGCCACCAGCAGAGATGATCTGAGATACGGGGAGCTGTTTTTT. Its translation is CATSRDDLRYGELFF.

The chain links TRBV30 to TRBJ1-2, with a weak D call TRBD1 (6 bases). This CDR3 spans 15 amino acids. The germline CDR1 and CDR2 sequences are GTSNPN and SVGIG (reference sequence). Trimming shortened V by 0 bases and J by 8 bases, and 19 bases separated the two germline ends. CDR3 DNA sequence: TGTGCCTGGAGTGTAACTCCAACGCCGACAGGCGGCTACACCTTC. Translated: CAWSVTPTPTGGYTF.

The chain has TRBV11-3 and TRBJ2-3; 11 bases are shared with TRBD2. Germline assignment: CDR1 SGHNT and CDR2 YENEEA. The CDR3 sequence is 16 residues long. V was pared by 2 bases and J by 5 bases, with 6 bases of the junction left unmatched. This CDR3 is CASSLSPSGGRDTQYF. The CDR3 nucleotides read TGTGCCAGCAGCTTATCTCCTAGCGGGGGGAGAGATACGCAGTATTTT. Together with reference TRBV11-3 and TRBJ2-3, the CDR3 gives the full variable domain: EAGVVQSPRYKIIEKKQPVAFWCNPISGHNTLYWYLQNLGQGPELLIRYENEEAVDDSQLPKDRFSAERLKGVDSTLKIQPAELGDSAVYLCASSLSPSGGRDTQYFGPGTRLTVL.

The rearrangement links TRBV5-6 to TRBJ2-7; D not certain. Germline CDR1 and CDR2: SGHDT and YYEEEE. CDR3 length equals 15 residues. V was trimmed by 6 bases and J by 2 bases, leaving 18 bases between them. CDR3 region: CASKLGVPKPYEQYV. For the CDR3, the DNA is TGTGCCAGCAAGCTTGGGGTTCCGAAACCCTACGAGCAGTACGTC.

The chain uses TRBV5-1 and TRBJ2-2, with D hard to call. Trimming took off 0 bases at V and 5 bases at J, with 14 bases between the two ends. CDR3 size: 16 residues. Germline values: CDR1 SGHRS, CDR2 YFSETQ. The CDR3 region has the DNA TGCGCCAGCAGCTTGGTAGCCCTAATCGGGACCGGGGAGCTGTTTTTT. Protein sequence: CASSLVALIGTGELFF.

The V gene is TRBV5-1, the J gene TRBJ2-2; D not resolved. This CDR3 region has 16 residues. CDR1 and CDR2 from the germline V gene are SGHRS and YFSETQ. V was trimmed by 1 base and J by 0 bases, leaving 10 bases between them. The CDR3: CASSLQAPANTGELFF. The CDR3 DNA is TGCGCCAGCAGCTTGCAGGCGCCCGCGAACACCGGGGAGCTGTTTTTT.

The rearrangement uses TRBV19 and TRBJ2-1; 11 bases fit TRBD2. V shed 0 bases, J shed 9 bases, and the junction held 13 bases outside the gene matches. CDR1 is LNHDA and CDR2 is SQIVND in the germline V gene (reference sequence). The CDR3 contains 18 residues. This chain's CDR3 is CASSIDNRLAGGQGEQFF. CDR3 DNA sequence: TGTGCCAGTAGTATAGATAATAGGCTAGCGGGGGGCCAGGGTGAGCAGTTCTTC.

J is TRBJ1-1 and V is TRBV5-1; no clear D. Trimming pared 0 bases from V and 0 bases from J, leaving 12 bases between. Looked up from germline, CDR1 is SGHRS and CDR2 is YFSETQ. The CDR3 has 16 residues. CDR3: CASSLGGQQMNTEAFF. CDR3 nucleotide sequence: TGCGCCAGCAGCTTGGGGGGTCAGCAGATGAACACTGAAGCTTTCTTT.

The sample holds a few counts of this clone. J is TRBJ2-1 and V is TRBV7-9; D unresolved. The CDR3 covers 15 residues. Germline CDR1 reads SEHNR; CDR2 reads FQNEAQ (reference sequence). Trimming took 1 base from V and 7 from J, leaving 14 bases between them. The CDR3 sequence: CASSLGALTVNEQFF. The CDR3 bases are TGTGCCAGCAGCTTAGGGGCCCTGACGGTTAATGAGCAGTTCTTC.

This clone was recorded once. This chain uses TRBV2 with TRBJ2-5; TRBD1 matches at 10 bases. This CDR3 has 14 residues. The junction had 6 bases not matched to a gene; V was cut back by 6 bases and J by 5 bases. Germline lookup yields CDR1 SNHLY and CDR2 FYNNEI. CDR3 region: CASRTDRGWETQYF. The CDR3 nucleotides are TGTGCCAGCAGGACGGACAGGGGGTGGGAGACCCAGTACTTC.

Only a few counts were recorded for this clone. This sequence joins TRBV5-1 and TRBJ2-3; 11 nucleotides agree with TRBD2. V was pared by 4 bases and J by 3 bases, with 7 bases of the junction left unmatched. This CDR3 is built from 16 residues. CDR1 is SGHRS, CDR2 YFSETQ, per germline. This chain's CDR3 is CASSRGASGGTDTQYF. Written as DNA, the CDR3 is TGCGCCAGCAGCCGGGGGGCTAGCGGGGGGACAGATACGCAGTATTTT.

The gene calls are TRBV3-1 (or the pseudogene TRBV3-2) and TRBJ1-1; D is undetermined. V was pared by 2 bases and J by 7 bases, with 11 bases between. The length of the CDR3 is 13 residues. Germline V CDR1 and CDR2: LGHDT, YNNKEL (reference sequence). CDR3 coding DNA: TGTGCCAGCAGCCAAAGGCCGGACCTTGAAGCTTTCTTT. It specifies CASSQRPDLEAFF.

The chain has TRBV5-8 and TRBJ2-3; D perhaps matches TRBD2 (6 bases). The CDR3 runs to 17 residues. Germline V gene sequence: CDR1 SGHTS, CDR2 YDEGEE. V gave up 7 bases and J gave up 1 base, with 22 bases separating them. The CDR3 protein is CASPASPLGGGTDTQYF. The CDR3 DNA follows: TGTGCCAGCCCAGCTTCACCGTTAGGCGGGGGCACAGATACGCAGTATTTT.

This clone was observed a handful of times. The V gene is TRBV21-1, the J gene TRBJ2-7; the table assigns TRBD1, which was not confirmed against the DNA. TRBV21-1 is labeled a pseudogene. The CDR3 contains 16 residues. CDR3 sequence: CASSKSCRQEAYEQYV. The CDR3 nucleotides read TGTGCCAGCAGCAAATCGTGTCGACAGGAAGCCTACGAGCAGTACGTC.